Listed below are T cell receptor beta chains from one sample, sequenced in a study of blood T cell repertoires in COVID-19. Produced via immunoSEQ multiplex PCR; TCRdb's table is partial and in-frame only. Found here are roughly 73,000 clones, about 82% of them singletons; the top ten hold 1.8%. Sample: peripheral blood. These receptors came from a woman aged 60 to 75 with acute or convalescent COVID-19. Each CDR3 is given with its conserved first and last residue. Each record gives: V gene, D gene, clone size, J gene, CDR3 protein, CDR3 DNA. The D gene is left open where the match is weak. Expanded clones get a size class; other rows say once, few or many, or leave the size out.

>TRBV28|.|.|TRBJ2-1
CASSASLGLARNEQFF
TGTGCCAGCAGCGCGTCTTTAGGTCTAGCGCGCAATGAGCAGTTCTTC
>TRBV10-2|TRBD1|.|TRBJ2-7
CASTWDRGYEQYF
TGCGCCAGCACTTGGGACAGGGGCTACGAGCAGTACTTC
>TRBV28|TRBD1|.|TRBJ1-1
CASRLPGQGYAEAFF
TGTGCCAGCAGACTACCGGGACAGGGGTACGCAGAAGCTTTCTTT
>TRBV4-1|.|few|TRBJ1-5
CASSPTEAGNQPQHF
TGCGCCAGCAGTCCAACGGAGGCGGGTAATCAGCCCCAGCATTTT
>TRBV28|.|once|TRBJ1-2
CASRTAYGYTF
TGTGCCAGCCGGACAGCCTATGGCTACACCTTC
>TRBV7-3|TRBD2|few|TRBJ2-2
CASSLFGLETGELFF
TGTGCCAGCAGCTTATTCGGACTAGAAACCGGGGAGCTGTTTTTT
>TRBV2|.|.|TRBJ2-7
CASTKEGRSYEQYF
TGTGCCAGCACGAAGGAGGGCCGGTCCTACGAGCAGTACTTC
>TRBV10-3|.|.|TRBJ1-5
CAISPSGWDQPQHF
TGTGCCATCAGTCCCTCAGGGTGGGATCAGCCCCAGCATTTT
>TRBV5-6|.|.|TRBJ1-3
CASSVSGTNSGNTIYF
TGTGCCAGCAGCGTTAGTGGGACAAACTCTGGAAACACCATATATTTT
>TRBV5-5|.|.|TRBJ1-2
CASSLLTGWPNYGYTF
TGTGCCAGCAGCCTGTTGACAGGCTGGCCTAACTATGGCTACACCTTC
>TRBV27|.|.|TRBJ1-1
CASKTSGAAFF
TGTGCCAGCAAAACGTCTGGGGCGGCTTTCTTT
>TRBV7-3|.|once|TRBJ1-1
CASSLKGSERNTEAFF
TGTGCCAGCAGCTTAAAAGGCAGCGAGCGAAACACTGAAGCTTTCTTT
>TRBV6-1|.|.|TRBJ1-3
CASSELARNTIYF
TGTGCCAGCAGTGAATTGGCCCGAAACACCATATATTTT
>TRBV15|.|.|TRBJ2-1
CATSSNYGSGVGNEQFF
TGTGCCACCAGCAGTAACTATGGTAGCGGCGTGGGGAATGAGCAGTTCTTC
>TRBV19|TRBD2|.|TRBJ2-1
CASSVSGRGLVDEQFF
TGTGCCAGTAGTGTTAGCGGGAGGGGTCTGGTGGATGAGCAGTTCTTC
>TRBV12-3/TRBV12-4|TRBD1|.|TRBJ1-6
CASKQGSNSPLHF
TGTGCCAGCAAACAGGGGAGTAATTCACCCCTCCACTTT
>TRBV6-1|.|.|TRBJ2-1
CASSDPDEQFF
TGTGCCAGCAGTGACCCAGATGAGCAGTTCTTC